This T cell receptor (beta chain) was identified in a study of shared clonotypes between healthy human individuals. At the level of the study: Every donor yielded three CD4 naive, three CD4 memory, two CD8 naive and one CD8 memory plate.

Study-wide results and limits: It was expected that sequencing depth would affect clonotype sharing among donors.

Regarding this clone: Its antigen is as yet unknown.

At a deep level, the assay was run. Assay used: immunoSEQ multiplex PCR; TCRdb lists only in-frame clones, some missing. This sample has 400,000 or so clones; approximately 97% occur once, and the top ten carry approximately 0.32%. The germline V gene has CDR1 GTSNPN and CDR2 SVGIG (reference sequence). Trimming cost V 0 bases and J 8 bases, with 11 bases left between them. The CDR3 is 13 amino acids. Specimen: memory CD8+ T cells sorted from blood. Subset specified: CD45RO+ cells pooled with CCR7-negative TemRA cells. The clonotype originates from a man in his thirties or forties in good health. The chain employs TRBV30 and TRBJ2-4; TRBD2 is a possible D gene (5 bases). The CDR3 DNA sequence: TGTGCCTGGAGTGTACTCCCCGGGGACATTCAGTACTTC. As protein: CAWSVLPGDIQYF.